This entry lists 6 T cell receptor beta chains sequenced from one sample in a study of blood T cell repertoires in COVID-19. Method: immunoSEQ multiplex PCR; TCRdb's copy keeps in-frame clones and lacks some. Of roughly 47,000 clones in the sample, over 75% were seen once. Specimen: peripheral blood. These receptors all come from a woman older than 75 with COVID-19, enrolled during active disease.

The rearrangement joins TRBV28 to TRBJ1-2; 7 positions agree with TRBD1. Looked up from germline, CDR1 is MDHEN and CDR2 is SYDVKM. The CDR3 spans 14 residues. The V gene end was trimmed by 7 bases and the J gene end by 8 bases; junction bases not matched to a gene: 13. CDR3 sequence reads: CASTRGTVRPGYTF. The CDR3 DNA follows: TGTGCCAGCACCCGCGGGACAGTTCGTCCCGGCTACACCTTC.

This chain uses TRBV5-6 with TRBJ1-5, with 8 bases fitting TRBD1. Germline V CDR1 and CDR2: SGHDT, YYEEEE. The trim removed 4 bases at V and 2 bases at J, leaving 8 bases unmatched. There are 16 residues in the CDR3. CDR3 bases: TGTGCCAGCAGCGTCAGATCGGGACAGGGCAATCAGCCCCAGCATTTT. As protein: CASSVRSGQGNQPQHF.

The chain joins TRBV28 to TRBJ2-7, with 8 bases fitting TRBD2. With V trimmed by 5 bases and J by 7 bases, 13 bases remained unmatched. This CDR3 is 15 amino acids long. CDR1 is MDHEN and CDR2 is SYDVKM in the germline V gene. The CDR3 region is CASSGVSGRVLEQYF. The CDR3 region has the DNA TGTGCCAGCAGTGGTGTAAGCGGGAGAGTTTTGGAGCAGTACTTC.

V is TRBV29-1 and J is TRBJ2-5, with D uncertain. V shed 4 bases and J shed 5 bases, with 11 bases lying between them. Per the germline V gene, CDR1 is SQVTM and CDR2 is ANQGSEA. The CDR3 length is 12 residues. DNA for the CDR3: TGCAGCGTTGCTCGTGGCTCCGAGACCCAGTACTTC. It yields the protein CSVARGSETQYF.

V gene TRBV28 combines with J gene TRBJ1-2, with a weak D call TRBD1 (6 bases). The V gene's germline CDR1 is MDHEN and CDR2 SYDVKM. V shed 7 bases and J shed 5 bases, with 20 bases lying between them. The CDR3 consists of 15 residues. The CDR3 spells CASKNPQGFGYGYTF. The DNA for the CDR3 is TGTGCCAGCAAAAACCCCCAGGGGTTTGGGTATGGCTACACCTTC.

Ten or more counts support this clone. The gene calls are TRBV4-1 and TRBJ1-1; a possible D gene is TRBD1 (5 bases). The V gene lost 1 base and the J gene lost 2 bases, with 8 bases spanning the gap. The CDR3 totals 14 residues. Germline V gives CDR1 MGHRA, CDR2 YSYEKL. CDR3 in DNA: TGCGCCAGCAGCCAAGCGACAGCTAACACTGAAGCTTTCTTT. The encoded protein is CASSQATANTEAFF.